This is a list of T cell receptor beta chains from one sample in a study of blood T cell repertoires in COVID-19. Generated by immunoSEQ multiplex PCR, the TCRdb table keeps only in-frame clones and is missing some. The table records 55,000 to 75,000 clones, roughly 83% of them present only once. The sequenced sample was peripheral blood. Source of these receptors: a man aged 60-69 years with COVID-19, enrolled during active disease. Each CDR3 is given without its conserved first and last residue.

V gene	J gene	CDR3 protein
TRBV28	TRBJ2-2	ASSSGTGRGYDTGELF
TRBV5-1	TRBJ2-7	ASSLQGASSYEQY
TRBV10-1	TRBJ1-2	ASSEGSNYGYT
TRBV30	TRBJ2-2	AFTLAWGLKGTGELF
TRBV5-1	TRBJ2-7	ASSSVPYEQY
TRBV9	TRBJ1-1	ASSPRGGSAEAF
TRBV9	TRBJ2-3	ASNPVGADTQY
TRBV11-3	TRBJ2-1	ASSSSEGRSYNEQF
TRBV3-1/TRBV3-2	TRBJ1-6	ASSQRTGMYNSPLH
TRBV9	TRBJ1-5	ASSVDGRSNQPQH
TRBV10-1	TRBJ1-2	ASSDPEGGYT
TRBV28	TRBJ1-2	ASSSSPRVWGYT
TRBV9	TRBJ2-1	ASSVGARQIYNEQF
TRBV30	TRBJ1-5	AWSGTGDHQPQH
TRBV11-3	TRBJ2-1	ASSLVSGSNEQF
TRBV20-1	TRBJ2-1	SASFWAGGNNEQF
TRBV6-5	TRBJ2-3	ASSTANGGTQY
TRBV7-9	TRBJ1-2	ASSREIYGYGYT
TRBV27	TRBJ1-2	ASSLRQGNGYT
TRBV7-6	TRBJ2-7	ASSSPRGSYEQY
TRBV24-1	TRBJ2-2	ATSDLTSGTIGELF
TRBV19	TRBJ1-4	ASSIYSSATNEKLF
TRBV6-5	TRBJ2-3	ASSSQGSSDTQY
TRBV3-1/TRBV3-2	TRBJ2-7	ASCWGTGGGEQY
TRBV7-3	TRBJ2-3	ASSLVGTGDADTQY
TRBV19	TRBJ2-2	ASGQGSNTGELF
TRBV3-1/TRBV3-2	TRBJ1-3	ASSPRSSGNTIY
TRBV3-1/TRBV3-2	TRBJ2-7	ASSQDWQGDEQY
TRBV29-1	TRBJ1-1	SVGDTVEAF
TRBV18	TRBJ1-1	ASSLGQAENTEAF
TRBV19	TRBJ2-7	ASSGLTGGEQY
TRBV10-2	TRBJ2-5	ASSYGTSGITQY
TRBV10-2	TRBJ1-2	ASSPDRTVAGYT
TRBV5-4	TRBJ1-2	ASSPPRGGNYGYT
TRBV5-4	TRBJ1-1	ASRPPASQGLPPGTEAF
TRBV6-1	TRBJ2-7	ASSEGPGVPYEQY
TRBV6-4	TRBJ1-2	APAGKGYT
TRBV19	TRBJ1-6	VSSKGQSSNSPLH
TRBV12-5	TRBJ2-1	ASGPLTSGVNEQF
TRBV19	TRBJ2-2	ASSIDRAGTGELF
TRBV5-1	TRBJ2-3	ASRPWSGGTDTQY
TRBV11-2	TRBJ2-2	ASALQGSWTGELF
TRBV6-4	TRBJ2-2	ASSEQGWTGELF
TRBV2	TRBJ2-2	ASPKGGAGGELF
TRBV6-5	TRBJ2-5	ASSTGTQETQY
TRBV25-1	TRBJ2-7	ASSQPGTGVNEQY
TRBV24-1	TRBJ2-1	ATSDPSGTVINEQF
TRBV3-1/TRBV3-2	TRBJ1-1	ASSLVTGGDTEAF
TRBV6-5	TRBJ1-2	ASSKGHNDYGYT
TRBV5-1	TRBJ2-3	ASSTSAGGLTDTQY
TRBV5-1	TRBJ2-1	ASSLGDRGNEQF
TRBV5-1	TRBJ2-1	ASSFGQANEQF
TRBV30	TRBJ2-4	AWSQGGPPSIQY
TRBV6-5	TRBJ2-5	ASVPVTGAETQY
TRBV24-1	TRBJ2-1	ATRPSSGDYNEQF
TRBV7-9	TRBJ2-2	ASSLGLDTGELF
TRBV6-6	TRBJ1-5	ASSRDRVVGNQPQH